This TCR beta chain stems from a study of T cells in Graves' hyperthyroidism and ophthalmopathy. There were TCR beta CDR3 regions amplified from RNA transcripts. The HTBI primer set served for first-round RT-PCR of the TCR CDR3. TCRdb independently ran MiXCR on the multiplex PCR reads; one entry per CDR3 protein. The table records a few hundred thousand distinct CDR3 sequences, around 15% of them present only once. The V gene's germline CDR1 is LNHNV and CDR2 YYDKDF (reference sequence). The CDR3 runs to 16 residues. Trimming cost V 1 base and J 7 bases; bases outside gene matches: 9. Study-level points and caveats: Researchers found most expanded thyroid clonotypes above 0.001 in blood as well. Classification by a 13 V-J model distinguished ophthalmopathy from stable hyperthyroidism. Prediction of ophthalmopathy progression came a median roughly 7.1 months pre-onset.

This clonotype showed up just a few times. As yet, its antigen is unknown. The material sequenced was blood. The source of this sequence is a woman aged 40-49 years with Graves' ophthalmopathy. The rearrangement uses TRBV15 and TRBJ1-4; 7 bases are shared with TRBD1. The CDR3 spells CATSRGQGGVGEKLFF. As DNA, the CDR3 is TGTGCCACCAGCAGAGGACAGGGAGGGGTCGGTGAAAAACTGTTTTTT.